This T cell receptor (beta chain) stems from a study of cytomegalovirus exposure and HLA in healthy donors. This clone appeared a few times. TCRdb's copy holds only in-frame clones and misses some; the assay was immunoSEQ multiplex PCR. The sample includes about 130,000 clones, approximately 90% of them seen just once. CDR1 and CDR2 from the germline V gene are LNHDA and SQIVND (reference sequence). The junction had 6 bases not matched to a gene; V was cut back by 6 bases and J by 2 bases. This CDR3 region has 16 residues. This rearrangement joins TRBV19 to TRBJ2-5; 13 bases are shared with TRBD2. This sequence was found in a woman aged 25 to 39 in good health and CMV-seropositive. The sequencing input was PBMCs. Here the CDR3 reads CASRFRTSGGQETQYF. CDR3 DNA: TGTGCCAGTAGATTTCGGACTAGCGGGGGACAAGAGACCCAGTACTTC.